The 16 T cell receptor beta chains given below trace back to one sample, sequenced in a study of T cells and Merkel cell carcinoma outcomes. The method was immunoSEQ multiplex PCR; TCRdb's version includes in-frame clones alone and lacks a portion of them. Seen here are 6,000 or so clones, 65% to 75% observed once, and the top ten hold about 14%. Sample: tumor tissue from Merkel cell carcinoma. The source is a human donor with Merkel cell carcinoma. Some clones in this sample may be carry-over from other donors' samples.

J is TRBJ1-1 and V is TRBV11-2; D unresolved. The CDR3 is 13 amino acids. Germline V lookup: CDR1 SGHAT, CDR2 FQNNGV. V gave up 1 base and J gave up 7 bases, with 10 bases separating them. Written as DNA, the CDR3 is TGTGCCAGCAGCTTAGCGGAGAACTTTGAAGCTTTCTTT. Encoded protein: CASSLAENFEAFF.

V and J are TRBV29-1 and TRBJ2-5; TRBD2 is a possible D gene (6 bases). The CDR3 totals 12 residues. The V gene's germline CDR1 is SQVTM and CDR2 ANQGSEA. Trimming removed 1 base at V and 7 bases at J, with 10 bases between. Written as DNA, the CDR3 is TGCAGCGTTGAAGGCCTGGAGGGGACCCAGTACTTC. It yields the protein CSVEGLEGTQYF.

The V gene is TRBV6-1, the J gene TRBJ1-5, with D unresolved. The CDR3 covers 11 residues. The germline CDR1 and CDR2 sequences are MNHNS and SASEGT. Trimming took 0 bases from V and 8 from J, leaving 2 bases between them. This chain's CDR3 is CASSEAKPQHF. The DNA of the CDR3 is TGTGCCAGCAGTGAAGCAAAGCCCCAGCATTTT.

This chain uses TRBV19 with TRBJ2-3; tentative D call: TRBD2 (5 bases). Germline V gene data show CDR1 as LNHDA and CDR2 as SQIVND (reference sequence). Trimming took off 10 bases at V and 1 base at J, with 9 bases between the two ends. CDR3 size: 12 residues. CDR3 nucleotide sequence: TGTGCCATTAGCGTGGGCACAGATACGCAGTATTTT. Amino acids: CAISVGTDTQYF. Based on the CDR3 plus reference TRBV19 and TRBJ2-3, the full variable domain is DGGITQSPKYLFRKEGQNVTLSCEQNLNHDAMYWYRQDPGQGLRLIYYSQIVNDFQKGDIAEGYSVSREKKESFPLTVTSAQKNPTAFYLCAISVGTDTQYFGPGTRLTVL.

This clone was found once. The same CDR3 arises from other DNA sequences in this sample as well. The chain has TRBV28 and TRBJ1-1; D might be TRBD1 (6 bases). The CDR3 runs to 15 residues. From germline, CDR1 is MDHEN and CDR2 SYDVKM. Trimming took off 5 bases at V and 1 base at J, with 14 bases between the two ends. The CDR3 nucleotides are TGTGCCAGCAGTCCCTGGGACATTTGGAACACTGAAGCTTTCTTT. It is translated as CASSPWDIWNTEAFF.

With respect to this clone: At one end the junction does not follow the germline gene, possibly because of a read error. This chain uses TRBV18 with TRBJ1-2; 12 nucleotides align to TRBD1. Germline assignment: CDR1 KGHSH and CDR2 LQKENI. The CDR3 has 15 amino acids. In nucleotides, the CDR3 is TGTGCTAGCTCACCGGATGGGACAGGGGGCTGGGGCTACACCTTC. Protein product: CASSPDGTGGWGYTF.

J is TRBJ2-7 and V is TRBV15; 9 bases line up with TRBD2. The germline CDR1 and CDR2 sequences are LNHNV and YYDKDF (reference sequence). The CDR3 has 14 residues. The trim removed 0 bases at V and 3 bases at J, leaving 0 bases unmatched. This chain's CDR3 is CATSRDSGSYEQYF. CDR3 in DNA: TGTGCCACCAGCAGAGATAGCGGGAGCTACGAGCAGTACTTC.

The chain combines TRBV7-2 with TRBJ2-1, with 7 bases identical to TRBD1. This CDR3 is built from 14 residues. With V trimmed by 1 base and J by 12 bases, 9 bases remained unmatched. CDR1 is SGHTA, CDR2 FQGNSA, per germline. The CDR3 DNA is TGTGCCAGCAGCTTAGGAATACCAGGGGGACGGCAGTTCTTC. It is translated as CASSLGIPGGRQFF. The full variable domain, completed using reference TRBV7-2 and TRBJ2-1, is GAGVSQSPSNKVTEKGKDVELRCDPISGHTALYWYRQSLGQGLEFLIYFQGNSAPDKSGLPSDRFSAERTGGSVSTLTIQRTQQEDSAVYLCASSLGIPGGRQFFGPGTRLTVL.

This chain connects TRBV6-6 to TRBJ2-2; 7 nucleotides match TRBD1. J lost 1 base, V lost 11 bases, and 4 bases had no gene match. The CDR3 runs 13 residues. Germline loops: CDR1 MNHNY, CDR2 SVGAGI (reference sequence). The CDR3 region has the DNA TGTGCCGCGAGGACAGGGAACACCGGGGAGCTGTTTTTT. This gives the protein CAARTGNTGELFF.

This chain joins TRBV7-9 and TRBJ2-3, with a weak D call TRBD2 (5 bases). V lost 1 base, J lost 1 base, and 12 bases lay in between. CDR1 is SEHNR, CDR2 FQNEAQ, per germline (reference sequence). CDR3 length equals 16 residues. The CDR3 sequence is CASSLESGIGTDTQYF. The CDR3, as DNA: TGTGCCAGCAGCTTAGAGTCGGGGATAGGCACAGATACGCAGTATTTT.

The chain is built from TRBV5-6 and TRBJ1-2; 9 nucleotides agree with TRBD1. The CDR3 is 14 amino acids. Germline V gene sequence: CDR1 SGHDT, CDR2 YYEEEE. Trimming at V came to 5 bases and at J to 6 bases, leaving 8 bases not matched to a gene. In DNA form, the CDR3 reads TGTGCCAGCAGGCGGCCGGGACAGGGAGATGGCTACACCTTC. Translating it yields CASRRPGQGDGYTF.

The table lists this clone with a count of one. V usage is TRBV13 and J usage is TRBJ2-1; 14 bases match TRBD2. Germline trimming cut 6 bases from V and 7 bases from J; bases unmatched to any gene: 17. Germline V CDR1 and CDR2: PRHDT, FYEKMQ (reference sequence). CDR3 length equals 19 residues. The CDR3 protein is CASSYGVETSGRGRNEQFF. CDR3 nucleotides: TGTGCCAGCAGTTATGGGGTAGAGACTAGCGGGAGGGGAAGGAATGAGCAGTTCTTC.

The chain employs TRBV27 and TRBJ2-7, with 7 positions matching TRBD2. CDR3 size: 15 residues. The V gene's germline CDR1 is MNHEY and CDR2 SMNVEV (reference sequence). V lost 6 bases and J lost 6; bases outside the gene matches: 14. In DNA, the CDR3 is TGTGCCAGCAGAGGGATAGTAGCGGGCTCTCTCGAGCAGTACTTC. This encodes CASRGIVAGSLEQYF.

The genes are TRBV7-2 and TRBJ1-5; D is perhaps TRBD1 (5 bases). Germline V gene lookup returns CDR1 SGHTA and CDR2 FQGNSA. V was cut by 0 bases and J by 3 bases, with 9 bases left in between. The CDR3 is made up of 15 amino acids. CDR3 loop: CASSLATVSNQPQHF. In nucleotides, the CDR3 is TGTGCCAGCAGCTTAGCGACAGTCTCCAATCAGCCCCAGCATTTT.

V is TRBV6-1 and J is TRBJ2-7, with D possibly being TRBD2 (5 bases). Germline values: CDR1 MNHNS, CDR2 SASEGT. V was trimmed by 5 bases and J by 7 bases, leaving 21 bases between them. The CDR3 is 15 residues long. The CDR3 DNA reads TGTGCCAGCAGTAAACCGGGCCGGGGAAGTAAGGAGCAGTACTTC. This encodes CASSKPGRGSKEQYF.

This clone was observed once. Here the CDR3 DNA reads TGTGCCAGCTCACTCACCGGGACAGACGACTATGGCTACACCTTC. Its translation is CASSLTGTDDYGYTF. V and J are TRBV18 and TRBJ1-2; 7 positions agree with TRBD1. The CDR3 is 15 residues long. The V gene's germline CDR1 is KGHSH and CDR2 LQKENI. The J segment lost 3 bases and the V segment lost 4 bases, leaving 8 bases of the junction unmatched. The full variable domain, its missing parts supplied by reference TRBV18 and TRBJ1-2, is NAGVMQNPRHLVRRRGQEARLRCSPMKGHSHVYWYRQLPEEGLKFMVYLQKENIIDESGMPKERFSAEFPKEGPSILRIQQVVRGDSAAYFCASSLTGTDDYGYTFGSGTRLTVV.